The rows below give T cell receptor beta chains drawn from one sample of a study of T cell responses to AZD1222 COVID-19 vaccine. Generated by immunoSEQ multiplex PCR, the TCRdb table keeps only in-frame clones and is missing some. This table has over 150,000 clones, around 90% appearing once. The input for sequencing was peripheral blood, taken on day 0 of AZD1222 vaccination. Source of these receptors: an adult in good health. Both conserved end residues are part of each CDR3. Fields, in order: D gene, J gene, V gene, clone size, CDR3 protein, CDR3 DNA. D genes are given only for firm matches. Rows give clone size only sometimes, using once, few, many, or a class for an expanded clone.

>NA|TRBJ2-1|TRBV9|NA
CASSVGVGTYNEQFF
TGTGCCAGCAGCGTAGGCGTGGGAACCTACAATGAGCAGTTCTTC
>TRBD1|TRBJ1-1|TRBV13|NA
CASSLGTGGRTEAFF
TGTGCCAGCAGCTTAGGAACAGGGGGCAGGACTGAAGCTTTCTTT
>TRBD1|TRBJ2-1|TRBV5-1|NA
CASSLEEGQGLRHHNEQFF
TGCGCCAGCAGCTTGGAGGAGGGACAGGGCCTACGACATCACAATGAGCAGTTCTTC
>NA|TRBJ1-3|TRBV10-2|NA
CASSESDSGNTIYF
TGCGCCAGCAGTGAGTCTGACTCTGGAAACACCATATATTTT
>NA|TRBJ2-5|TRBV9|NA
CASTPTPVEETQYF
TGTGCCAGCACCCCAACCCCCGTAGAAGAGACCCAGTACTTC
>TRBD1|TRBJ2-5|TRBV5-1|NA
CASSFTGGRETQYF
TGCGCCAGCAGCTTTACAGGGGGCAGAGAGACCCAGTACTTC
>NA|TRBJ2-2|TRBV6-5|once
CASSYSGGTGELFF
TGTGCCAGCAGTTACTCGGGAGGCACCGGGGAGCTGTTTTTT
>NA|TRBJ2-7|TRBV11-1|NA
CASSLETSFEQYF
TGTGCCAGCAGCTTAGAGACTAGTTTCGAGCAGTACTTC
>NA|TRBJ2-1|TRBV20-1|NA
CSASNPVRNEQFF
TGCAGTGCTAGTAATCCCGTGAGGAATGAGCAGTTCTTC
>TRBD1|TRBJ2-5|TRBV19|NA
CASSVGTGYLQETQYF
TGTGCCAGTAGCGTCGGGACAGGGTACCTCCAAGAGACCCAGTACTTC